These T cell receptor beta chains were read from a single sample in a study of CD8 T cells in Susac syndrome. TCRdb used MiXCR to reprocess the immunoSEQ multiplex PCR reads, holding one entry per CDR3 protein. This sample has approximately 100,000 distinct CDR3 sequences, with 80% to 95% found just once. The specimen sequenced was CD4+ T cells from PBMCs. The receptors stem from a human donor in good health. The CDR3 runs from the conserved cysteine through the conserved F or W. Each record gives: clone size, V gene, D gene, CDR3 length, J gene, CDR3 protein, CDR3 DNA. A D gene is named only where the DNA matches it firmly. Expanded clones get a size class; other rows say once, few or many, or leave the size out.

size: once
V: TRBV24-1
D: .
length: 16
J: TRBJ2-1
CDR3: CATSDRRGDSLNEQFF
DNA: TGTGCCACCAGTGACCGCAGGGGGGACAGTTTGAATGAGCAGTTCTTC

size: .
V: TRBV7-9
D: TRBD1
length: 16
J: TRBJ1-5
CDR3: CASSPLDRGSNQPQHF
DNA: TGTGCCAGCAGCCCTCTCGACAGGGGGAGCAATCAGCCCCAGCATTTT

size: .
V: TRBV29-1
D: .
length: 10
J: TRBJ1-1
CDR3: CSVEEPQGFF
DNA: TGCAGCGTTGAGGAGCCCCAGGGTTTCTTT

size: once
V: TRBV4-2
D: .
length: 13
J: TRBJ2-5
CDR3: CASSQDLSETQYF
DNA: TGTGCCAGCAGCCAAGATCTGTCAGAGACCCAGTACTTC

size: .
V: TRBV11-2
D: TRBD2
length: 15
J: TRBJ2-5
CDR3: CASSLPAGGQETQYF
DNA: TGTGCCAGCAGCTTACCAGCGGGAGGTCAAGAGACCCAGTACTTC

size: once
V: TRBV28
D: .
length: 13
J: TRBJ1-2
CDR3: CASGHLINYGYTF
DNA: TGTGCCAGTGGACACTTAATAAACTATGGCTACACCTTC

size: once
V: TRBV7-2
D: TRBD1
length: 16
J: TRBJ1-2
CDR3: CASSLAGQVGPYGYTF
DNA: TGTGCCAGCAGCTTAGCTGGACAGGTTGGCCCCTATGGCTACACCTTC

size: .
V: TRBV4-2
D: .
length: 15
J: TRBJ2-6
CDR3: CASSPVASGANVLTF
DNA: TGTGCCAGCAGCCCTGTAGCCTCTGGGGCCAACGTCCTGACTTTC

size: once
V: TRBV12-3/TRBV12-4
D: .
length: 15
J: TRBJ2-6
CDR3: CASSLAGTGANVLTF
DNA: TGTGCCAGCAGTTTAGCGGGTACTGGGGCCAACGTCCTGACTTTC

size: .
V: TRBV18
D: .
length: 13
J: TRBJ2-7
CDR3: CASSRTREMEQYF
DNA: TGTGCCAGCTCTAGGACCAGAGAAATGGAGCAGTACTTC

size: .
V: TRBV6-6
D: .
length: 15
J: TRBJ2-7
CDR3: CASREGKLSSYEQYF
DNA: TGTGCCAGCAGGGAGGGCAAGCTCAGTTCCTACGAGCAGTACTTC

size: .
V: TRBV13
D: .
length: 14
J: TRBJ2-7
CDR3: CASRLVGPTYEQYF
DNA: TGTGCCAGCAGGTTGGTGGGACCGACTTACGAGCAGTACTTC

size: .
V: TRBV18
D: TRBD1
length: 14
J: TRBJ1-4
CDR3: CASSQGGGNEKLFF
DNA: TGTGCCAGCTCCCAAGGAGGGGGCAACGAAAAACTGTTTTTT

size: .
V: TRBV20-1
D: .
length: 15
J: TRBJ2-6
CDR3: CSASGWGSGANVLTF
DNA: TGCAGTGCTAGCGGTTGGGGCTCTGGGGCCAACGTCCTGACTTTC

size: .
V: TRBV9
D: .
length: 12
J: TRBJ2-4
CDR3: CASSVGSGIQYF
DNA: TGTGCCAGCAGCGTAGGTTCCGGCATTCAGTACTTC

size: .
V: TRBV19
D: .
length: 13
J: TRBJ1-1
CDR3: CASSTGLSTEAFF
DNA: TGTGCCAGTAGTACCGGACTGAGCACTGAAGCTTTCTTT

size: .
V: TRBV6-6
D: TRBD1
length: 15
J: TRBJ2-2
CDR3: CASGLRQGSTGELFF
DNA: TGTGCCAGCGGCTTACGACAGGGGAGTACCGGGGAGCTGTTTTTT

size: few
V: TRBV6-2/TRBV6-3
D: .
length: 9
J: TRBJ2-5
CDR3: CASSFWQYF
DNA: TGTGCCAGCAGTTTCTGGCAGTACTTC

size: .
V: TRBV6-2/TRBV6-3
D: .
length: 20
J: TRBJ2-6
CDR3: CASSSYDRGFDYSGANVLTF
DNA: TGTGCCAGCAGTTCCTACGATAGGGGATTCGACTACTCTGGGGCCAACGTCCTGACTTTC

size: .
V: TRBV23-1
D: TRBD1
length: 13
J: TRBJ1-4
CDR3: CASSPRQGGKLFF
DNA: TGCGCCAGCAGTCCAAGACAGGGCGGAAAACTGTTTTTT

size: .
V: TRBV10-3
D: TRBD1
length: 12
J: TRBJ1-2
CDR3: CAITGTGGGYTF
DNA: TGTGCCATCACCGGGACAGGGGGTGGCTACACCTTC

size: .
V: TRBV6-1
D: .
length: 13
J: TRBJ1-1
CDR3: CASSHNQDTEAFF
DNA: TGTGCCAGCAGTCACAACCAGGACACTGAAGCTTTCTTT

size: .
V: TRBV5-1
D: TRBD2
length: 13
J: TRBJ2-5
CDR3: CASSAGGEETQYF
DNA: TGCGCCAGCAGCGCGGGGGGCGAAGAGACCCAGTACTTC

size: .
V: TRBV20-1
D: .
length: 13
J: TRBJ2-7
CDR3: CSARGGRLGEQYF
DNA: TGCAGTGCTAGAGGGGGCCGGTTGGGAGAGCAGTACTTC

size: .
V: TRBV5-1
D: .
length: 15
J: TRBJ1-1
CDR3: CASSLFGTQNTEAFF
DNA: TGCGCCAGCAGCTTATTTGGGACCCAGAACACTGAAGCTTTCTTT

size: .
V: TRBV20-1
D: TRBD2
length: 17
J: TRBJ2-1
CDR3: CSAREWMGAGGLNEQFF
DNA: TGCAGTGCTAGAGAATGGATGGGGGCGGGAGGGCTCAATGAGCAGTTCTTC

size: .
V: TRBV27
D: TRBD1
length: 17
J: TRBJ1-1
CDR3: CASSSPALTGGLTEAFF
DNA: TGTGCCAGCAGTTCCCCGGCATTGACAGGGGGGTTGACTGAAGCTTTCTTT

size: .
V: TRBV7-3
D: TRBD1
length: 16
J: TRBJ2-3
CDR3: CASSPPGGKTADTQYF
DNA: TGTGCCAGCAGCCCACCAGGGGGTAAAACCGCAGATACGCAGTATTTT

size: .
V: TRBV28
D: TRBD2
length: 14
J: TRBJ2-7
CDR3: CASTSGGGAYEQYF
DNA: TGTGCCAGCACCTCGGGGGGGGGCGCCTACGAGCAGTACTTC

size: .
V: TRBV25-1
D: .
length: 12
J: TRBJ2-3
CDR3: CASSDGTDTQYF
DNA: TGTGCCAGCAGTGATGGGACAGATACGCAGTATTTT

size: .
V: TRBV29-1
D: .
length: 12
J: TRBJ1-2
CDR3: CSSYTPPDGYTF
DNA: TGCAGCTCCTATACCCCCCCCGATGGCTACACCTTC

size: .
V: TRBV5-1
D: TRBD2
length: 15
J: TRBJ2-7
CDR3: CASSDTSGSPYEQYF
DNA: TGCGCCAGCAGCGATACTAGCGGGAGCCCCTACGAGCAGTACTTC

size: few
V: TRBV10-3
D: .
length: 12
J: TRBJ2-7
CDR3: CAISVMGYEQYF
DNA: TGTGCCATCAGTGTTATGGGCTACGAGCAGTACTTC

size: .
V: TRBV7-9
D: .
length: 16
J: TRBJ1-6
CDR3: CASSLVAGAQGSPLHF
DNA: TGTGCCAGCAGCTTAGTGGCAGGGGCCCAGGGTTCACCCCTCCACTTT

size: .
V: TRBV7-2
D: TRBD2
length: 16
J: TRBJ2-1
CDR3: CASSLALAGYYNEQFF
DNA: TGTGCCAGCAGCTTAGCACTAGCGGGATACTACAATGAGCAGTTCTTC

size: .
V: TRBV9
D: TRBD2
length: 20
J: TRBJ2-1
CDR3: CASSFRTDSSGRGSYNEQFF
DNA: TGTGCCAGCAGCTTCCGTACGGATAGTAGCGGGAGGGGGTCCTACAATGAGCAGTTCTTC

size: .
V: TRBV7-9
D: TRBD1
length: 16
J: TRBJ1-4
CDR3: CASSPLRDRGNEKLFF
DNA: TGTGCCAGCAGCCCCCTCCGGGACAGGGGTAATGAAAAACTGTTTTTT

size: .
V: TRBV7-6
D: .
length: 13
J: TRBJ2-1
CDR3: CASSLITPGEQFF
DNA: TGTGCCAGCAGCTTAATAACCCCCGGGGAGCAGTTCTTC

size: .
V: TRBV10-3
D: .
length: 19
J: TRBJ2-2
CDR3: CAISESGWGPSRTPGSCFF
DNA: .

size: .
V: TRBV19
D: TRBD2
length: 15
J: TRBJ2-1
CDR3: CATRPPGGSYNEQFF
DNA: TGTGCCACTCGACCCCCGGGGGGCTCCTACAATGAGCAGTTCTTC

size: .
V: TRBV29-1
D: .
length: 13
J: TRBJ2-3
CDR3: CSAKGGGADTQYF
DNA: TGCAGCGCGAAGGGCGGGGGCGCAGATACGCAGTATTTT

size: .
V: TRBV12-3/TRBV12-4
D: TRBD1
length: 16
J: TRBJ1-1
CDR3: CASSFRTGVRGTEAFF
DNA: TGTGCCAGCAGTTTCCGGACAGGGGTGAGGGGCACTGAAGCTTTCTTT

size: .
V: TRBV20-1
D: .
length: 14
J: TRBJ2-1
CDR3: CSAGSVGLDNEQFF
DNA: TGCAGTGCGGGGTCGGTTGGTCTAGACAATGAGCAGTTCTTC

size: .
V: TRBV7-3
D: TRBD2
length: 18
J: TRBJ2-3
CDR3: CASSSGLAGATFGDTQYF
DNA: TGTGCCAGCAGCTCCGGACTAGCGGGGGCCACATTCGGAGATACGCAGTATTTT